The entry that follows covers one T cell receptor (beta chain) sequence. The target antigen is unknown. This sample is drawn from a study of CD8 T cells in ankylosing spondylitis. Notes on the study in general: As reported, disease-linked clones showed significant enrichment in matched ankylosing spondylitis synovial fluid. Certain motif variants had earlier been reported in reactive arthritis synovial fluid and blood. Ankylosing spondylitis blood appeared to carry a characteristic TCR beta motif of several highly homologous variants. Clones linked with disease were CD8+ and fairly uncommon in the peripheral blood.

CDR1 and CDR2 (germline): SGHTA, FQGTGA. Trimming at V came to 0 bases and at J to 8 bases, leaving 6 bases not matched to a gene. This CDR3 has 16 residues. Researchers built TCR beta libraries using quantitative 5'-RACE with molecular barcodes. MiXCR, run by TCRdb on the 5' RACE reads, gives a single entry per CDR3 protein. The sample has 350,000 or so distinct CDR3 sequences, around 7.6% seen once; the top ten hold about 14%. The chain employs TRBV7-3 and TRBJ2-1; 11 bases are shared with TRBD2. The TCR was taken from a male donor with ankylosing spondylitis. The specimen sequenced was blood, either unsorted or a sorted T cell fraction (not recorded which). Here the CDR3 DNA reads TGTGCCAGCAGCTTAACTGGGACTAGCGGATTCGATGAGCAGTTCTTC. It encodes CASSLTGTSGFDEQFF.